Listed below are T cell receptor beta chains from one sample, sequenced in a study of regulatory T cells in long-lasting Graves disease. TCRdb analysed the multiplex PCR reads with MiXCR anew, one entry per CDR3 protein. The sample carries around 450,000 distinct CDR3 sequences, around 15% recorded once. These data also formed part of another study, on T cells in Graves' hyperthyroidism and ophthalmopathy.

The specimen comprised peripheral blood mononuclear cells (PBMCs), sampled at new diagnosis, from a patient treated with antithyroid drugs. All receptors derive from a man in his forties with Graves disease. CDR3s include the opening cysteine and the closing phenylalanine or tryptophan. Each record gives: J gene, V gene, clone size, D gene, CDR3 protein, CDR3 DNA. The D gene is left open where the match is weak. Part of the rows lack a size; the others show once, few, many or a class for expanded clones.

J: TRBJ2-1; V: TRBV2; size: many; D: TRBD2; CDR3: CASSEADSGRGNEQFF; DNA: TGTGCCAGCAGTGAAGCGGATAGCGGGAGAGGGAATGAGCAGTTCTTC
J: TRBJ1-4; V: TRBV3-1; size: many; D: .; CDR3: CASTTTPANEKLFF; DNA: TGTGCCAGCACCACCACGCCGGCTAATGAAAAACTGTTTTTT
J: TRBJ2-3; V: TRBV11-2; size: .; D: TRBD2; CDR3: CASSTVAGGPTRF; DNA: TGTGCCAGCAGTACCGTAGCGGGAGGGCCCACTAGGTTT
J: TRBJ2-7; V: TRBV28; size: many; D: .; CDR3: CASSSPWGEQYF; DNA: TGTGCCAGCAGTTCCCCTTGGGGCGAGCAGTACTTC
J: TRBJ2-1; V: TRBV19; size: .; D: .; CDR3: CASSTSDSPYNEQFF; DNA: TGTGCCAGTAGTACCTCGGACAGTCCCTACAATGAGCAGTTCTTC
J: TRBJ2-7; V: TRBV11-2; size: few; D: TRBD1; CDR3: CAGTWDRGPYEQYF; DNA: TGTGCCGGCACCTGGGACAGGGGCCCCTACGAGCAGTACTTC
J: TRBJ2-1; V: TRBV12-3/TRBV12-4; size: many; D: TRBD2; CDR3: CASSFGLAGGPYNEQFF; DNA: TGTGCCAGCAGTTTTGGGCTAGCGGGAGGGCCTTACAATGAGCAGTTCTTC
J: TRBJ1-1; V: TRBV3-1; size: many; D: .; CDR3: CASSQVPGVMNTEAFF; DNA: TGTGCCAGCAGCCAAGTGCCAGGGGTTATGAACACTGAAGCTTTCTTT
J: TRBJ1-5; V: TRBV30; size: many; D: TRBD1; CDR3: CACTGGINQPQHF; DNA: TGTGCCTGTACAGGGGGCATTAATCAGCCCCAGCATTTT
J: TRBJ2-1; V: TRBV5-8; size: many; D: .; CDR3: CASSFRRTEYNEQFF; DNA: TGTGCCAGCAGCTTTCGTAGGACAGAATACAATGAGCAGTTCTTC
J: TRBJ1-5; V: TRBV6-1; size: many; D: .; CDR3: CASTNLDQPQHF; DNA: TGTGCCAGCACGAACTTGGATCAGCCCCAGCATTTT
J: TRBJ1-5; V: TRBV7-6; size: few; D: .; CDR3: CASSRTANQPQHF; DNA: TGTGCCAGCAGCAGGACAGCGAATCAGCCCCAGCATTTT
J: TRBJ2-7; V: TRBV28; size: many; D: TRBD2; CDR3: CASSRLAGGPYEQYF; DNA: TGTGCCAGCAGTCGCCTAGCGGGAGGACCCTACGAGCAGTACTTC
J: TRBJ2-7; V: TRBV28; size: many; D: TRBD2; CDR3: CATVRREMGYEQYF; DNA: TGTGCCACCGTCCGGCGGGAGATGGGCTACGAGCAGTACTTC
J: TRBJ2-7; V: TRBV3-1; size: few; D: TRBD2; CDR3: CASSPYGTSGLSSYEQYF; DNA: TGTGCCAGCAGCCCCTATGGCACTAGCGGGCTGAGCTCCTACGAGCAGTACTTC
J: TRBJ2-7; V: TRBV30; size: many; D: .; CDR3: CAWSVQTGTMPYEQYF; DNA: TGTGCCTGGAGTGTCCAGACAGGGACTATGCCCTACGAGCAGTACTTC
J: TRBJ2-7; V: TRBV7-8; size: many; D: .; CDR3: CASSPYVDYEQYF; DNA: TGTGCCAGCAGCCCTTACGTAGACTACGAGCAGTACTTC
J: TRBJ2-5; V: TRBV7-9; size: many; D: TRBD1; CDR3: CASSLGQGKQTQYF; DNA: TGTGCCAGCAGCTTAGGACAGGGGAAACAGACCCAGTACTTC
J: TRBJ2-2; V: TRBV18; size: many; D: TRBD2; CDR3: CASSPPHPSGRVELFF; DNA: TGTGCCAGCTCACCACCGCACCCTAGCGGGAGAGTAGAGCTGTTTTTT
J: TRBJ2-7; V: TRBV5-1; size: many; D: .; CDR3: CASSLEAGLWEQYF; DNA: TGCGCCAGCAGCTTGGAGGCAGGTCTCTGGGAGCAGTACTTC
J: TRBJ2-7; V: TRBV9; size: .; D: .; CDR3: CASGPSRLTYEQYF; DNA: TGTGCCAGCGGTCCAAGTCGGCTTACCTACGAGCAGTACTTC
J: TRBJ1-5; V: TRBV28; size: many; D: .; CDR3: CASNNGGEHQPQHF; DNA: TGTGCCAGCAATAACGGGGGCGAACATCAGCCCCAGCATTTT
J: TRBJ2-3; V: TRBV24-1; size: many; D: .; CDR3: CATSDAQGPSGTTQYF; DNA: TGTGCCACCAGTGATGCCCAGGGGCCTAGCGGAACTACGCAGTATTTT
J: TRBJ1-1; V: TRBV5-1; size: .; D: TRBD1; CDR3: CASSFTGGSTEAFF; DNA: TGCGCCAGCAGCTTTACAGGGGGAAGCACTGAAGCTTTCTTT
J: TRBJ2-2; V: TRBV12-3/TRBV12-4; size: many; D: .; CDR3: CASRVSPGFGELFF; DNA: TGTGCCAGCAGGGTTTCCCCGGGGTTCGGGGAGCTGTTTTTT